The sequence of this TCR beta chain was determined in a study of cytomegalovirus exposure and HLA in healthy donors. Study as a whole: The early release's HLA-typed donors yielded 65 million to 85 million unique TCRs.

Trimming removed 4 bases from V and 3 bases from J; junction bases left unmatched: 8. The germline CDR1 and CDR2 sequences are SGHRS and YFSETQ. The CDR3 spans 15 residues. Samples came from healthy bone marrow donors. The PCR contained 60 Vbeta and 13 Jbeta primers. The table came from immunoSEQ multiplex PCR; TCRdb's copy has only in-frame clones and leaves some out. The repertoire table contains 120,000 to 150,000 clones. The chain is built from TRBV5-1 and TRBJ2-5, with TRBD2 identical over 8 bases. The sequence came from a woman aged 45-59 years in good health and CMV-seronegative. The sequenced sample was PBMCs. The CDR3 region has the DNA TGCGCCAGCAGCCCGTCCGGGACTAGAGAAGAGACCCAGTACTTC. This sequence encodes CASSPSGTREETQYF.